This T cell receptor (beta chain) was observed in a study of blood T cells in healthy people across ages (dated by TCRdb to the mid-2010s). Background for the entire study: In model experiments, roughly one uniquely barcoded TCR beta cDNA molecule per two T cells was captured by template switching. To track age-related changes in TCR beta repertoire diversity, the study relied on deep sequencing normalized with unique cDNA molecular identifiers. The study analyzed two additional independent replicas of 1 million unique cDNA reads from the same blood draw for two donors, one aged 18 to 29 and one aged 80 or older. Donors were grouped into four age groups: young (average approximately 15 years), middle-aged (about 38), aged (roughly 67) and long-lived (about 82). Overall study results and their limits: Observed TCR beta diversity correlated strongly with the percentage of naive T cells measured by flow cytometry. Observed TCR beta diversity per million T cells fell roughly linearly with age, and a significant reduction was already apparent by age roughly 40. Bulk unsorted PBMC profiling prevented conclusive comparison of naive and antigen-experienced compartments. The CMV infection status of donors was not known, potentially confounding age-related changes in expanded clonotypes. Estimates of total diversity based on one million sequenced T cells were considered lower bounds and underestimates. Compared with the aged group, the long-lived group had more naive CD4+ T cells, fewer expanded clones and increased TCR diversity, a pattern suggesting age selection.

Donors were roughly 40 systemically healthy Caucasian individuals from Russia aged roughly 6 to 100 years. Ten milliliters of peripheral blood were drawn from each donor into EDTA-treated Vacutainer tubes. Ficoll-Paque density-gradient centrifugation was used to isolate PBMCs, with at least 6.5 million per sample. Total RNA, at least 6 micrograms per sample, was extracted from PBMCs with Trizol reagent. For every donor, flow cytometry on a PBMC aliquot measured the percentage of naive CD45RAhigh/CD27high T cells. Regarding this clonotype: Its antigen is still unknown. Base qualities are missing; no much larger clone stands one base away.

The CDR3 sequence holds 12 residues, the cysteine and phenylalanine included. The sequence is cut down to CDR3 DNA, 36 bases in frame from base 1. Library method: 5' RACE. Sequencing was performed on an Illumina HiSeq 2500. A second about 7 to 11 cycle PCR used a sample-barcoded 5' primer and a J-beta primer mix. A template-switch 5' adaptor carrying 12 random nucleotides introduced a unique molecular identifier onto each TCR beta cDNA molecule. Each sample yielded at least 2.5 million CDR3-containing paired-end reads. The Mint cDNA synthesis kit, primed by a TRBC-specific oligonucleotide, was used to synthesize first-strand cDNA from all RNA. All cDNA was treated with uracil-DNA glycosylase and then went through a first 18-cycle PCR with the universal primers M1SS and BC2_uni_R. The authors' pipeline ran thus. For normalization, 1 million high-quality reads were randomly selected from each sample, with every read carrying a distinct molecular identifier. Instead of being binned into consensus sequences, reads with shared molecular identifiers were discarded. CDR3 identification, clonotype clustering and error correction used MiTCR with a Q25 quality threshold and the strictest error-elimination algorithm. A nonparametric unseen species model with Euler transformation was used to estimate lower-bound total TCR beta diversity. In TCRdb, the public reads were trimmed at Q25 with fastp and aligned with MiXCR, with productive beta chains retained. Every entry covers one CDR3 protein and lists the most common genes and DNA from its rows. TCRdb, not the original authors, processed these V and J calls. The table for this sample lists 800,000 or so distinct CDR3 sequences; 20% to 25% of them were counted only once. The top ten clonotypes cover approximately 4% of the sample.

The sample was also reused in another study, on T cells of mothers and their children. According to the second study: The donors were nine systemically healthy Caucasian individuals, made up of three mothers and their six children. cDNA synthesis consumed the entire amount of extracted RNA, loaded at about 1.6 ug RNA in each 15 ul reaction. In the second PCR, the M1S primer added sample barcodes and 2-4 random nucleotides. Over 8.5 million TCR beta CDR3 reads were obtained for each mother, and some 3.1 million reads were obtained for each child. Thymic selection shapes the output of TCR recombination in a similar way in related and unrelated pairs, and inherited differences have a minor effect. Related mother-child pairs always showed normalized repertoire overlap that was slightly higher than in unrelated mother-child pairs, though the difference was never significant. No persistent microchimeric T cell clones were found, with a detection sensitivity of approximately 94 clones per million clonotypes. To look for features that set related mother-child pairs apart from unrelated individuals, the researchers ran deep NGS to compare the TCR beta repertoires of mothers and children. On average, the children were approximately 12 +/- 4 years old, while the mothers were approximately 41 +/- 4 years old. After adapters were ligated using NEBNext reagents, the libraries underwent 100+100 nt paired-end sequencing on an Illumina HiSeq 2000. To prevent cross-contamination, the mother and child libraries were prepared one month apart and sequenced in separate runs. For each donor, somewhere between roughly 450,000 and 2,000,000 distinct TCR beta clonotypes were identified. Naive TCR beta clonotypes were estimated from low-frequency clonotypes matched to each donor's FACS-determined naive share, without sorting.

This chain is built from TRBV21-1 and TRBJ1-1; the table calls TRBD1, which could not be checked here. TRBV21-1 corresponds to a pseudogene. The sample consisted of blood. The receptor was isolated from a boy younger than 18 in good health. The DNA reads TGTGCCAGCAGCAAAGGGGGGGTTGAAGCTTTCTTT. This yields the protein CASSKGGVEAFF.